The 11 T cell receptor beta chains reported below all come from one sample, sequenced in a study of OX40 agonist ivuxolimab in advanced cancers. Sequencing used immunoSEQ multiplex PCR; TCRdb keeps in-frame clones, though not all of them. The sample shows some 59,000 clones, 85% to 90% of them seen only once. The specimen was CD4+ or CD8+ T cells sorted from blood, collected in a trial of the OX40 agonist ivuxolimab. Source of these receptors: an adult with an advanced solid tumor such as melanoma, head and neck, liver or kidney cancer.

This sequence joins TRBV18 and TRBJ1-5; 7 nucleotides line up with TRBD1. The V gene's germline CDR1 is KGHSH and CDR2 LQKENI. The J segment lost 7 bases and the V segment lost 6 bases, leaving 15 bases of the junction unmatched. The CDR3 extends over 16 amino acids. CDR3 nucleotides: TGTGCCAGCTCCTCCGCCAGGGGGGGGCCGGGGCAGCCCCAGCATTTT. Its protein is CASSSARGGPGQPQHF.

This sequence joins TRBV5-8 and TRBJ2-2, with TRBD2 matching 11 bases. Germline CDR1 reads SGHTS; CDR2 reads YDEGEE. The CDR3 is 15 residues long. Trimming at V came to 4 bases and at J to 7 bases, leaving 6 bases not matched to a gene. The CDR3 here is CASSPGTSGYGELFF. The CDR3 DNA follows: TGTGCCAGCAGCCCCGGGACTAGCGGATACGGGGAGCTGTTTTTT.

This rearrangement joins TRBV19 to TRBJ1-5, with D unclear. The CDR3 consists of 12 residues. CDR1 is LNHDA, CDR2 SQIVND, per germline (reference sequence). Trimming removed 6 bases from V and 7 bases from J, with 10 bases in between. CDR3: CASSPPAQPQHF. In DNA, the CDR3 is TGTGCCAGTAGCCCCCCCGCCCAGCCCCAGCATTTT.

This chain links TRBV10-1 with TRBJ2-3; no definite D call. Trimming left V 1 base short and J 6 bases short, with 5 bases between. Germline loops: CDR1 WNHNN, CDR2 SYGVQD (reference sequence). The CDR3 loop spans 12 amino acids. The CDR3 region has the DNA TGCGCCAGCAGTGAGTTCGTTGATACGCAGTATTTT. Its protein product is CASSEFVDTQYF.

The genes are TRBV2 and TRBJ2-5; TRBD1 agrees at 8 bases. The CDR3 runs 15 residues. J was trimmed by 5 bases and V by 6 bases; bases with no gene match: 11. Germline V gives CDR1 SNHLY, CDR2 FYNNEI. The CDR3 DNA is TGTGCCAGCAGAGACGGGTGGACAGGGATGGAGACCCAGTACTTC. This encodes CASRDGWTGMETQYF.

This clone was seen a handful of times. The genes are TRBV5-1 and TRBJ2-1; 7 nucleotides align to TRBD1. CDR1 SGHRS and CDR2 YFSETQ come from the germline V gene. CDR3 length equals 13 residues. J gave up 5 bases and V 2 bases, and 1 base lay outside the gene matches. Here the CDR3 reads CASSFGTDNEQFF. The DNA of the CDR3 is TGCGCCAGCAGCTTTGGGACAGACAATGAGCAGTTCTTC.

This rearrangement joins TRBV7-9 to TRBJ2-3; TRBD2 matches at 7 bases. The CDR3 length is 14 residues. Germline V gives CDR1 SEHNR, CDR2 FQNEAQ (reference sequence). V was clipped by 9 bases and J by 4 bases; unmatched bases: 10. The CDR3 protein is CASTLNRGADTQYF. The CDR3 coding sequence is TGTGCCAGTACCCTCAACCGGGGGGCAGATACGCAGTATTTT.

This rearrangement joins TRBV5-1 to TRBJ1-1; D call uncertain. The CDR3 is 13 amino acids. The V and J ends lost 0 bases and 3 bases respectively, with 6 bases between them. Germline CDR1 and CDR2: SGHRS and YFSETQ. CDR3 sequence: CASSLVGDTEAFF. DNA of the CDR3: TGCGCCAGCAGCTTGGTGGGCGACACTGAAGCTTTCTTT.

This chain connects TRBV2 to TRBJ2-7, with no clear D. The CDR3 sequence is 14 residues long. Germline CDR1 and CDR2: SNHLY and FYNNEI. Trimming took off 3 bases at V and 0 bases at J, with 9 bases between the two ends. The CDR3 reads CASSDWLSSYEQYF. DNA of the CDR3: TGTGCCAGCAGTGATTGGCTGAGCTCCTACGAGCAGTACTTC.

This clone was counted a few times. The chain has TRBV10-1 and TRBJ1-5; no reliable D call. The CDR3 has 13 amino acids. Germline lookup yields CDR1 WNHNN and CDR2 SYGVQD (reference sequence). V shed 2 bases and J shed 8 bases, with 10 bases lying between them. For the CDR3, the DNA is TGCGCCAGCAGTGAGGCACTTGGGGAGCCCCAGCATTTT. It yields the protein CASSEALGEPQHF.

This sequence joins TRBV4-1 and TRBJ2-5; no firm D call. Germline V gene data show CDR1 as MGHRA and CDR2 as YSYEKL. The CDR3 has 13 amino acids. Trimming took 1 base from V and 4 from J, leaving 7 bases between them. The CDR3 here is CASSQVGPETQYF. The CDR3 DNA sequence: TGCGCCAGCAGCCAAGTAGGACCAGAGACCCAGTACTTC.